What follows are 21 T cell receptor beta chains derived from one specimen sequenced in a study of beta chain features in type 1 diabetes. Overall study results and limits: Type 1 diabetes patients showed a moderate but significant shortening of TCRB CDR3s in all four CD4+ subsets.

These receptors are not linked to any known antigen. Every bit of the isolated RNA underwent reverse transcription, so sequencing read expressed TCRB transcripts. Produced via immunoSEQ multiplex PCR; TCRdb's table is partial and in-frame only. Of around 690,000 clones listed, roughly an eighth were seen once; the top ten hold roughly 0.11%. The sample comprised naive CD4+ T cells from blood. The receptors come from a man aged 25-45 years with type 1 diabetes.

Points on this clone: The sample holds other DNA sequences that translate to the same CDR3. J is TRBJ2-3 and V is TRBV4-3, with D perhaps matching TRBD1 (5 bases). Germline V gene data show CDR1 as LGHNA and CDR2 as YSLEER. The length of the CDR3 is 13 residues. V dropped 0 bases and J dropped 4 bases, with 5 bases sitting between them. CDR3: CASSQEGADTQYF. The CDR3 DNA is TGCGCCAGCAGCCAAGAAGGGGCAGATACGCAGTATTTT.

The V and J genes are TRBV25-1 and TRBJ2-3; no firm D call. Trimming removed 2 bases from V and 2 bases from J, with 17 bases in between. This CDR3 contains 17 residues. Germline loops: CDR1 MGHDK, CDR2 SYGVNS. In DNA form, the CDR3 reads TGTGCCAGCAGTGAAGAGAGGAGACTGACCTACACAGATACGCAGTATTTT. Translating gives CASSEERRLTYTDTQYF.

The chain carries TRBV11-2 and TRBJ1-6; possible D gene TRBD1, 5 bases. V dropped 5 bases and J dropped 10 bases, with 15 bases sitting between them. Germline V gene data show CDR1 as SGHAT and CDR2 as FQNNGV. This CDR3 has 14 residues. CDR3 in amino acids: CASSQEWGWSPLHF. CDR3 sequence (DNA): TGTGCCAGCAGCCAGGAGTGGGGGTGGTCACCCCTCCACTTT.

This clone has only a few counts. The V call is TRBV6-1, the J call TRBJ1-2; D gene ambiguous. V shed 6 bases and J shed 0 bases, with 14 bases lying between them. The CDR3 consists of 15 residues. Germline V gene lookup returns CDR1 MNHNS and CDR2 SASEGT. CDR3 in amino acids: CASRAVGGPNYGYTF. The CDR3 DNA is TGTGCCAGCAGGGCTGTCGGCGGACCTAACTATGGCTACACCTTC.

The chain joins TRBV25-1 to TRBJ1-6; D might be TRBD1 (6 bases). V lost 7 bases to trimming and J lost 7 bases, with 20 bases between them. The germline gives CDR1 MGHDK, CDR2 SYGVNS. CDR3 length: 16 residues. CDR3 sequence (DNA): TGTGCCAGCACAGGGGACGGAGGCTTCCTCAATTCACCCCTCCACTTT. It translates to CASTGDGGFLNSPLHF.

Only a few counts were recorded for this clone. The chain uses TRBV6-1 and TRBJ1-5; possibly TRBD1 for D (5 bases). The germline CDR1 and CDR2 sequences are MNHNS and SASEGT. V was clipped by 4 bases and J by 3 bases, with 10 bases between them. The CDR3 is 14 amino acids. Written as DNA, the CDR3 is TGTGCCAGCAGTGTGGGACGGCCCAATCAGCCCCAGCATTTT. Its protein is CASSVGRPNQPQHF.

The chain uses TRBV9 and TRBJ1-6; D gene uncertain. Germline V gene lookup returns CDR1 SGDLS and CDR2 YYNGEE. V was trimmed by 0 bases and J by 5 bases, leaving 9 bases between them. This CDR3 is 15 amino acids long. The CDR3 DNA reads TGTGCCAGCAGCGTAGCCCCCGGGAATAATTCACCCCTCCACTTT. Protein product: CASSVAPGNNSPLHF.

In DNA form, the CDR3 reads TGTGCCAGTAGTGACAGGGTTCTCACTGAAGCTTTCTTT. It translates to CASSDRVLTEAFF. J is TRBJ1-1 and V is TRBV19, with TRBD1 identical over 7 bases. CDR1 and CDR2 (germline): LNHDA, SQIVND (reference sequence). The CDR3 is 13 residues long. V was pared by 5 bases and J by 4 bases, with 4 bases of the junction left unmatched. The whole variable domain, remainder taken from reference TRBV19 and TRBJ1-1, is DGGITQSPKYLFRKEGQNVTLSCEQNLNHDAMYWYRQDPGQGLRLIYYSQIVNDFQKGDIAEGYSVSREKKESFPLTVTSAQKNPTAFYLCASSDRVLTEAFFGQGTRLTVV.

This clone showed up just a few times. V and J are TRBV30 and TRBJ1-3; D is uncertain. Germline CDR1 and CDR2: GTSNPN and SVGIG (reference sequence). This CDR3 comprises 15 residues. V was cut by 0 bases and J by 3 bases, with 12 bases left in between. Here the CDR3 DNA reads TGTGCCTGGAGTGTGACGGGCAGCAATGGAAACACCATATATTTT. Amino acids: CAWSVTGSNGNTIYF.

This sequence joins TRBV7-3 and TRBJ1-6; possibly TRBD1 for D (6 bases). V was pared by 3 bases and J by 6 bases, with 27 bases between. CDR1 is SGHTA, CDR2 FQGTGA, per germline. The CDR3 consists of 20 residues. The CDR3 DNA follows: TGTGCCAGCAGCTTGAACAGGGTCTGGCGTGAGCCCCTTATTAATTCACCCCTCCACTTT. Encoded protein: CASSLNRVWREPLINSPLHF.

The CDR3 DNA follows: TGTGCCAGCAGCTTGGGTCGCTCGGACACAGATACGCAGTATTTT. It is translated as CASSLGRSDTDTQYF. The chain links TRBV5-4 to TRBJ2-3; D remains ambiguous. CDR1 SGHNT and CDR2 YYREEE come from the germline V gene (reference sequence). The length of the CDR3 is 15 residues. Trimming removed 0 bases at V and 2 bases at J, with 10 bases between. The whole variable domain, filled in from reference TRBV5-4 and TRBJ2-3, reads ETGVTQSPTHLIKTRGQQVTLRCSSQSGHNTVSWYQQALGQGPQFIFQYYREEENGRGNFPPRFSGLQFPNYSSELNVNALELDDSALYLCASSLGRSDTDTQYFGPGTRLTVL.

This clone was seen a handful of times. The chain recombines TRBV28 with TRBJ1-2; 7 bases match TRBD1. The ends lost 11 bases at V and 6 bases at J; junction bases unmatched: 15. In germline, CDR1 is MDHEN, CDR2 SYDVKM. CDR3 length equals 14 residues. Here the CDR3 DNA reads TGTGCCGGCTCAGGGACAGCCAAACGCAATGGCTACACCTTC. It translates to CAGSGTAKRNGYTF.

This clone turned up a few times. The gene calls are TRBV29-1 and TRBJ1-3, with D uncertain. V was pared by 1 base and J by 5 bases, with 12 bases between. There are 14 residues in the CDR3. CDR1 and CDR2 from the germline V gene are SQVTM and ANQGSEA. The CDR3 DNA follows: TGCAGCGTTGAAGCCCTTTTGCCGAGAAACACCATATATTTT. Protein product: CSVEALLPRNTIYF.

This clone appeared a few times. The chain has TRBV7-2 and TRBJ2-5, with 10 bases aligning to TRBD2. This CDR3 spans 16 amino acids. Germline loops: CDR1 SGHTA, CDR2 FQGNSA. J was trimmed by 2 bases and V by 7 bases; bases with no gene match: 10. The CDR3 sequence is CASTLGNSGGQETQYF. The CDR3 coding sequence is TGTGCCAGCACCCTAGGGAATAGCGGGGGGCAAGAGACCCAGTACTTC.

The chain links TRBV6-5 to TRBJ2-4; unclear D gene. Germline-derived CDR1 and CDR2 are MNHEY and SVGAGI. The CDR3 is 12 residues long. Trimming took 6 bases from V and 8 from J, leaving 11 bases between them. The CDR3 sequence is CASRPDVDIQYF. CDR3 in DNA: TGTGCCAGCAGGCCGGACGTAGACATTCAGTACTTC.

This sequence joins TRBV9 and TRBJ2-3; D remains unclear. CDR3 size: 14 residues. V was shortened by 1 base and J by 2 bases, with 8 bases between the two germline ends. The germline gives CDR1 SGDLS, CDR2 YYNGEE. CDR3 coding DNA: TGTGCCAGCAGCGTACTTGATCCCACAGATACGCAGTATTTT. Its protein product is CASSVLDPTDTQYF.

This clone was picked up a small number of times. This chain connects TRBV9 to TRBJ1-4, with D unresolved. The CDR3 covers 15 residues. V was pared by 0 bases and J by 6 bases, with 12 bases between. Germline V gene lookup returns CDR1 SGDLS and CDR2 YYNGEE. The DNA of the CDR3 is TGTGCCAGCAGCGTAGCCCCGGACTCCTATGAAAAACTGTTTTTT. Translated, it gives CASSVAPDSYEKLFF.

This clone was picked up a small number of times. The chain is built from TRBV29-1 and TRBJ2-7; D possibly corresponds to TRBD1 (6 bases). The V end lost 7 bases, the J end lost 5 bases, and 18 bases lay between the germline ends. CDR3 length: 13 residues. From germline, CDR1 is SQVTM and CDR2 ANQGSEA. The CDR3 DNA sequence: TGCAGCGGAACGACAGGTCCGGCGGACGAGCAGTACTTC. The encoded protein is CSGTTGPADEQYF.

As regards this clone: This sample includes further DNA sequences coding for the same CDR3. The rearrangement joins TRBV29-1 to TRBJ1-1; D not resolved. The germline V and J ends were trimmed by 1 base and 5 bases, with 5 bases remaining between them. The CDR3 runs to 11 residues. The germline V gene has CDR1 SQVTM and CDR2 ANQGSEA. CDR3 amino acids: CSVEAGTEAFF. CDR3 bases: TGCAGCGTTGAAGCTGGGACTGAAGCTTTCTTT. The whole variable domain, remainder taken from reference TRBV29-1 and TRBJ1-1, is SAVISQKPSRDICQRGTSLTIQCQVDSQVTMMFWYRQQPGQSLTLIATANQGSEATYESGFVIDKFPISRPNLTFSTLTVSNMSPEDSSIYLCSVEAGTEAFFGQGTRLTVV.

Concerning this clone itself: Distinct nucleotide sequences in the sample also encode this CDR3. The V call is TRBV9, the J call TRBJ2-7, with a possible D match to TRBD2 (6 bases). V lost 2 bases and J lost 0, with 12 bases in between. The CDR3 loop spans 15 amino acids. CDR1 and CDR2 from the germline V gene are SGDLS and YYNGEE. In DNA, the CDR3 is TGTGCCAGCAGCGTCGGTGGGGGGAACTCCTACGAGCAGTACTTC. This codes for CASSVGGGNSYEQYF.

This clone came up a few times. J is TRBJ2-3 and V is TRBV5-4; no reliable D call. Germline values: CDR1 SGHNT, CDR2 YYREEE (reference sequence). V lost 4 bases and J lost 2, with 5 bases in between. There are 12 residues in the CDR3. In DNA form, the CDR3 reads TGTGCCAGCAGCACATTCACAGATACGCAGTATTTT. Residues: CASSTFTDTQYF.